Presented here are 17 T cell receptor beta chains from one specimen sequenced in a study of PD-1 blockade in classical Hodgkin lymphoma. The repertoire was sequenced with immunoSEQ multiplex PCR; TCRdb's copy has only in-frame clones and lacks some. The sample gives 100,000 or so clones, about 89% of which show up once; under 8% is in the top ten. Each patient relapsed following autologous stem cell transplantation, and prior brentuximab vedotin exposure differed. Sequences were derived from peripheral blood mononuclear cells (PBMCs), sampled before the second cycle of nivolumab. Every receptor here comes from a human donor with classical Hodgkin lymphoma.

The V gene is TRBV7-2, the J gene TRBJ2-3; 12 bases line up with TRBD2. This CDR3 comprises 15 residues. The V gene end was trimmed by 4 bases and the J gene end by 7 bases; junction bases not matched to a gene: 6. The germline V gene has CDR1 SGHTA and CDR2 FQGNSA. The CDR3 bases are TGTGCCAGCAGCTCACGGACTAGCGGGGCTAATACGCAGTATTTT. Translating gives CASSSRTSGANTQYF.

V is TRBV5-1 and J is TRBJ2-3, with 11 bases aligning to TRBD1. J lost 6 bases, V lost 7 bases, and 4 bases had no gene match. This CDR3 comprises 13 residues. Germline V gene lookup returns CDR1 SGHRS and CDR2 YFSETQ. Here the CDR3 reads CASGGQGADTQYF. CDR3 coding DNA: TGCGCCAGCGGAGGACAGGGGGCGGATACGCAGTATTTT.

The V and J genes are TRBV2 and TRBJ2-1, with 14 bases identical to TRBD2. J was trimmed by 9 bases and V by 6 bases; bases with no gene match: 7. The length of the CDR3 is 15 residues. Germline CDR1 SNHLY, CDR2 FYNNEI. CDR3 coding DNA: TGTGCCAGCAGGGGGACTAGCGGGGGAACCAGTGAGCAGTTCTTC. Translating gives CASRGTSGGTSEQFF.

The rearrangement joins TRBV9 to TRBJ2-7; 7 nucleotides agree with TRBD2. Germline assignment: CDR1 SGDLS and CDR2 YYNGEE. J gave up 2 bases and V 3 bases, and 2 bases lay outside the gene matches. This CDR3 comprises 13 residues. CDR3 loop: CASSGEGPYEQYF. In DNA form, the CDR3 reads TGTGCCAGCAGCGGGGAGGGACCCTACGAGCAGTACTTC.

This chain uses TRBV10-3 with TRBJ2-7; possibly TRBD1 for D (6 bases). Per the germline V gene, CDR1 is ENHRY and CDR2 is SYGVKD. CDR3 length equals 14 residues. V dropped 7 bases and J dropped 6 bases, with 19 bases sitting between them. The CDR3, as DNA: TGTGCCATCATGGACAGCCCTGGGGGAATCGAGCAGTACTTC. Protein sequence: CAIMDSPGGIEQYF.

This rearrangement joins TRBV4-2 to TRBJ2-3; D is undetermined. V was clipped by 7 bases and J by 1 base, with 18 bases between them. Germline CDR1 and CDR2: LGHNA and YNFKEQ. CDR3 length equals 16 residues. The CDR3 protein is CASTDTLSPRTDTQYF. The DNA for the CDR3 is TGTGCCAGCACCGATACTCTAAGCCCTCGCACAGATACGCAGTATTTT.

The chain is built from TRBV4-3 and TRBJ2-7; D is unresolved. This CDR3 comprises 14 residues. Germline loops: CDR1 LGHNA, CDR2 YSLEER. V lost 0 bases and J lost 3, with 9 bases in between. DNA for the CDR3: TGCGCCAGCAGCCAAGATGGGTCAAACTACGAGCAGTACTTC. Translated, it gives CASSQDGSNYEQYF.

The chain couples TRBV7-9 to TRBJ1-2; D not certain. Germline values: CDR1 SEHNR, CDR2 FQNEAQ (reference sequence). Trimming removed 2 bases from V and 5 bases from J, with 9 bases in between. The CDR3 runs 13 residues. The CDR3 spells CASSLKTAYGYTF. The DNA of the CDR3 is TGTGCCAGCAGCTTAAAGACGGCTTATGGCTACACCTTC.

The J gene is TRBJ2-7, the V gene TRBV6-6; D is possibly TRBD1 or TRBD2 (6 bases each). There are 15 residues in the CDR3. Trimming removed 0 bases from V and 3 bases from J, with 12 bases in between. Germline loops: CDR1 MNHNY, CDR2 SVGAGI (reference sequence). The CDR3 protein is CASSYSSGGSYEQYF. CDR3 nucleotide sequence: TGTGCCAGCAGTTACTCGTCCGGGGGCAGCTACGAGCAGTACTTC.

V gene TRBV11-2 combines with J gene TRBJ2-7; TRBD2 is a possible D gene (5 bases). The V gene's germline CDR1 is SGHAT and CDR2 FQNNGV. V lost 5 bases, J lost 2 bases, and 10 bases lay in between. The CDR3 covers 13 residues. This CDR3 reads CASSLFGTYEQYF. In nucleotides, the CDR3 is TGTGCCAGCAGCCTATTCGGGACCTACGAGCAGTACTTC. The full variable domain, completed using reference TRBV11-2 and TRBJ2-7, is EAGVAQSPRYKIIEKRQSVAFWCNPISGHATLYWYQQILGQGPKLLIQFQNNGVVDDSQLPKDRFSAERLKGVDSTLKIQPAKLEDSAVYLCASSLFGTYEQYFGPGTRLTVT.

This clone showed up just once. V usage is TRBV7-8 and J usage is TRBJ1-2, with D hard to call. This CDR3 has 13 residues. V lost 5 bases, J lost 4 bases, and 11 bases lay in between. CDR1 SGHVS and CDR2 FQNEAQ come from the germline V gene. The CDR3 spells CASSPGSLYGYTF. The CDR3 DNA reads TGTGCCAGCAGCCCGGGGAGCCTCTATGGCTACACCTTC.

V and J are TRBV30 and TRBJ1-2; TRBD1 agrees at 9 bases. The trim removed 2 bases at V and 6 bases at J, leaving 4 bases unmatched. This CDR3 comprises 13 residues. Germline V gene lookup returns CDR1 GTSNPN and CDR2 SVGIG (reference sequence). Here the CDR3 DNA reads TGTGCCTGGAGTACAGGGGGCGCAGATGGCTACACCTTC. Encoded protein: CAWSTGGADGYTF. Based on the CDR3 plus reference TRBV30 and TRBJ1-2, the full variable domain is SQTIHQWPATLVQPVGSPLSLECTVEGTSNPNLYWYRQAAGRGLQLLFYSVGIGQISSEVPQNLSASRPQDRQFILSSKKLLLSDSGFYLCAWSTGGADGYTFGSGTRLTVV.

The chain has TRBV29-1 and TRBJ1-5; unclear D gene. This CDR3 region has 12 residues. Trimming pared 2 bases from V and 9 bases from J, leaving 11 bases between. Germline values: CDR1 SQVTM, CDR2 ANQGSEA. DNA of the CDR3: TGCAGCGTTGAACTCATGGGTGGGCCCCAGCATTTT. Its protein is CSVELMGGPQHF.

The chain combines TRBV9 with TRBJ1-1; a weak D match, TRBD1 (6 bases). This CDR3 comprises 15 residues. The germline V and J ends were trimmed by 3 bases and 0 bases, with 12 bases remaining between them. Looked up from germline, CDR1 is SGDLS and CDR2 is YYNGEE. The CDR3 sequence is CASSAGGALNTEAFF. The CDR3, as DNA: TGTGCCAGCAGCGCCGGGGGGGCCTTGAACACTGAAGCTTTCTTT.

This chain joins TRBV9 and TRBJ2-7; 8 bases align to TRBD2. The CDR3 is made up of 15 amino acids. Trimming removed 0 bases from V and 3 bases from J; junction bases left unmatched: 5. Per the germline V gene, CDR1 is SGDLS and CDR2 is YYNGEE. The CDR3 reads CASSVAGGPVYEQYF. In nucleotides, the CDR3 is TGTGCCAGCAGCGTAGCGGGGGGGCCGGTCTACGAGCAGTACTTC.

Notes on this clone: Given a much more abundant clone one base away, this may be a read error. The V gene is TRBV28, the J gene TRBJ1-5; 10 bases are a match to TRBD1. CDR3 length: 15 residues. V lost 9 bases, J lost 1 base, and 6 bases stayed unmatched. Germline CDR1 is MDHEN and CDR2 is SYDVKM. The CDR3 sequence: CARSPTGGSNQPQHF. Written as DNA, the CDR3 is TGTGCCAGGAGCCCGACAGGGGGCAGCAATCAGCCCCAGCATTTT. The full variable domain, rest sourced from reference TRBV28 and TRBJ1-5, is DVKVTQSSRYLVKRTGEKVFLECVQDMDHENMFWYRQDPGLGLRLIYFSYDVKMKEKGDIPEGYSVSREKKERFSLILESASTNQTSMYLCARSPTGGSNQPQHFGDGTRLSIL.

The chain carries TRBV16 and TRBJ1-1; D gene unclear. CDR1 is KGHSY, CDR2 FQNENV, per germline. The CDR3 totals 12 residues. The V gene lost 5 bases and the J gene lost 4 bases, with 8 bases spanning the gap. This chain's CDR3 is CASSYQSTEAFF. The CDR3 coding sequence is TGTGCCAGCAGCTACCAATCCACTGAAGCTTTCTTT.